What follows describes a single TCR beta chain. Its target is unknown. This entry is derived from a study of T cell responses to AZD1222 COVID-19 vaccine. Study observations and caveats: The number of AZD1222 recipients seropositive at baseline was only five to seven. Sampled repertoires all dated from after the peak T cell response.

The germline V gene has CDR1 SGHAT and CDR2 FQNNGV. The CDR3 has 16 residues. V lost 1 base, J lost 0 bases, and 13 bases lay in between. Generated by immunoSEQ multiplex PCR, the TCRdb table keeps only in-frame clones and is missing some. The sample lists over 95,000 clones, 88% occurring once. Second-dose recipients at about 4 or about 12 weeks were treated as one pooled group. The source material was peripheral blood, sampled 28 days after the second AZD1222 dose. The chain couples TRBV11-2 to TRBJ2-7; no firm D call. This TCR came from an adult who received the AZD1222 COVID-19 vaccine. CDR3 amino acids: CASSLVGRKSSYEQYF. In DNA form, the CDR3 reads TGTGCCAGCAGCTTAGTTGGGCGGAAGAGCTCCTACGAGCAGTACTTC.